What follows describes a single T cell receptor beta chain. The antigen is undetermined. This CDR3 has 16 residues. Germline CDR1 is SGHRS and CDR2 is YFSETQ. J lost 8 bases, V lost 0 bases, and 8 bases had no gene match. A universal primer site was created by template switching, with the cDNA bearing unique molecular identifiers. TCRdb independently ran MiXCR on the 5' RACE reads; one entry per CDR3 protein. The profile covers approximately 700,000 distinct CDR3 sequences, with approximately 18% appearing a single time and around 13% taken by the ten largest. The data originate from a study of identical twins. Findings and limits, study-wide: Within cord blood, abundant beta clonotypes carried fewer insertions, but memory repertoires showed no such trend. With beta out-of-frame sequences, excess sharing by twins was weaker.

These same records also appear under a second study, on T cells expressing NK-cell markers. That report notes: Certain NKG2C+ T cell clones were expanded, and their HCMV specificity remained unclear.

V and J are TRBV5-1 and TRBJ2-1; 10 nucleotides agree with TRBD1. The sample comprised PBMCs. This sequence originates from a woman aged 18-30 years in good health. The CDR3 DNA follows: TGCGCCAGCAGCTTGGCCTGGACAGGGGGAGGCGATGAGCAGTTCTTC. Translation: CASSLAWTGGGDEQFF.